One TCR beta chain is described in this entry. There are 15 residues in the CDR3. The ends were cut back, 10 bases at V and 0 bases at J, with 15 bases in the middle. Germline CDR1 LNHDA, CDR2 SQIVND (reference sequence). The primer mix had 60 Vbeta and 13 Jbeta primers. Clones were sequenced by immunoSEQ multiplex PCR, and TCRdb holds only the in-frame ones, with some missing. The sample holds some 190,000 clones, around 80% seen once. This sample stems from a study of cytomegalovirus exposure and HLA in healthy donors. The chain links TRBV19 to TRBJ1-4; TRBD1 is a possible D gene (5 bases). The receptor's source is a man younger than 35 in good health and CMV-seronegative. Sequencing used PBMCs. This CDR3 is CATQKAGSTNEKLFF. CDR3 in DNA: TGTGCCACACAAAAGGCAGGGTCAACTAATGAAAAACTGTTTTTT.